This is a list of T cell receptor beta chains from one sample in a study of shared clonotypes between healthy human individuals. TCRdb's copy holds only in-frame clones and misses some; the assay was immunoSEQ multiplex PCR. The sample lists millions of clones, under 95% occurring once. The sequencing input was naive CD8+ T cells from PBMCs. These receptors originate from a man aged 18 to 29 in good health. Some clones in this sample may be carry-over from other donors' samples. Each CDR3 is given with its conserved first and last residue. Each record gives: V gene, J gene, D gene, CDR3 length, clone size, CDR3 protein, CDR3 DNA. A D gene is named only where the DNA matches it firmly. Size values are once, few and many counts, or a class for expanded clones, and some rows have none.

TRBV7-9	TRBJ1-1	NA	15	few	CASSLGRAINTEAFF	TGTGCCAGCAGCTTGGGAAGGGCTATTAACACTGAAGCTTTCTTT
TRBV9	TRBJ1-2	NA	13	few	CASSDGQNYGYTF	TGTGCCAGCAGCGATGGACAGAACTATGGCTACACCTTC
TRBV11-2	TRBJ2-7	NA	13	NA	CASSFGGAYEQYF	TGTGCCAGCAGCTTTGGGGGAGCGTACGAGCAGTACTTC
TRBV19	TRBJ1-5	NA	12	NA	CASRLGAQPQHF	TGTGCCAGTAGATTGGGGGCTCAGCCCCAGCATTTT
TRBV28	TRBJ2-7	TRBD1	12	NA	CASSFTGDEQYF	TGTGCCAGCAGTTTTACAGGGGACGAGCAGTACTTC
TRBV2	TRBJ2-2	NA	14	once	CASSRAGNTGELFF	TGTGCCAGCAGTCGGGCAGGGAACACCGGGGAGCTGTTTTTT
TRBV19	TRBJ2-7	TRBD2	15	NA	CASSNDPSGSYEQYF	TGTGCCAGTAGTAATGACCCTAGCGGGAGCTACGAGCAGTACTTC
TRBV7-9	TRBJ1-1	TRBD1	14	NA	CASSYDRGFTEAFF	TGTGCCAGCAGCTACGACAGGGGTTTCACTGAAGCTTTCTTT
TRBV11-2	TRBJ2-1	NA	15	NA	CASSFGQRWGDEQFF	TGTGCCAGCAGCTTTGGGCAGCGGTGGGGGGATGAGCAGTTCTTC
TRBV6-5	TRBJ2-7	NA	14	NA	CASSVGTGAYEQYF	TGTGCCAGCAGTGTCGGGACTGGGGCCTACGAGCAGTACTTC
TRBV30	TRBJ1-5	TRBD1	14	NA	CAWRYRGGNQPQHF	TGTGCCTGGAGGTACAGGGGCGGCAATCAGCCCCAGCATTTT
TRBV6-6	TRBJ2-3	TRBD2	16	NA	CASSYGRLAGEDTQYF	TGTGCCAGCAGTTACGGCCGACTAGCGGGAGAAGATACGCAGTATTTT
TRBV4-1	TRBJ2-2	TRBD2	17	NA	CASSQDRASGNTGELFF	TGCGCCAGCAGCCAAGACCGGGCTAGCGGGAACACCGGGGAGCTGTTTTTT
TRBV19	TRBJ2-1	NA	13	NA	CASSVRPDNEQFF	TGTGCCAGTAGTGTCCGTCCTGACAATGAGCAGTTCTTC
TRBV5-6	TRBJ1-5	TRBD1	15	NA	CASSTGTGGTQPQHF	TGTGCCAGCAGCACCGGGACAGGGGGAACTCAGCCCCAGCATTTT
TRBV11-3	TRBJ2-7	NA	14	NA	CASSLTAESYEQYF	TGTGCCAGCAGCTTAACGGCGGAATCCTACGAGCAGTACTTC
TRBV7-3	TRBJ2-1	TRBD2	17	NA	CASSLLAGPSSYNEQFF	TGTGCCAGCAGCCTACTAGCGGGACCGAGCTCCTACAATGAGCAGTTCTTC
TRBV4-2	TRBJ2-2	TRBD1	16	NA	CASSLRRGLDTGELFF	TGTGCCAGCAGCCTACGTAGGGGGCTTGACACCGGGGAGCTGTTTTTT
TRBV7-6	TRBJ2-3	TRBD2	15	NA	CASTPTSGPTDTQYF	TGTGCCAGCACCCCAACTAGCGGGCCTACCGATACGCAGTATTTT
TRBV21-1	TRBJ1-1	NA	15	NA	CASSFRPGLSTEAFF	TGTGCCAGCAGCTTCCGGCCGGGCCTCTCCACTGAAGCTTTCTTT
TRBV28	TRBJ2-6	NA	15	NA	CASSFPGAGANVLTF	TGTGCCAGCAGTTTCCCCGGGGCTGGGGCCAACGTCCTGACTTTC
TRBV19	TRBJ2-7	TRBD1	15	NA	CASSLGQGGLYEQYF	TGTGCCAGTAGTCTCGGACAGGGGGGACTCTACGAGCAGTACTTC
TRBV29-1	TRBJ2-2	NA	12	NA	CSVVFSTGELFF	TGCAGCGTTGTGTTTTCGACCGGGGAGCTGTTTTTT
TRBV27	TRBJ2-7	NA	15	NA	CASSLFFLGGYEQYF	TGTGCCAGCAGTTTATTCTTCTTGGGAGGTTACGAGCAGTACTTC
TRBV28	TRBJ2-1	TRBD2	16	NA	CASSGLAGGVRNEQFF	TGTGCCAGCAGTGGACTAGCGGGAGGGGTGAGGAATGAGCAGTTCTTC
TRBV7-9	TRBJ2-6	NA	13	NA	CASSSVGANVLTF	TGTGCCAGCAGTTCCGTCGGGGCCAACGTCCTGACTTTC
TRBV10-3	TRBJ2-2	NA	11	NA	CAILERGELFF	TGTGCCATCTTGGAGAGGGGGGAGCTGTTTTTT
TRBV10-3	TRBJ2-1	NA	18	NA	CAIITQPSPPLSNNEQFF	TGTGCCATCATTACCCAACCCTCCCCACCCCTAAGCAACAATGAGCAGTTCTTC
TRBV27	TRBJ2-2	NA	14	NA	CASSLDYSTGELFF	TGTGCCAGCAGTTTGGACTATTCCACCGGGGAGCTGTTTTTT
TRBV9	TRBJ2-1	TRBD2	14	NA	CASSVGTSGNEQFF	TGTGCCAGCAGCGTCGGGACTAGCGGCAATGAGCAGTTCTTC
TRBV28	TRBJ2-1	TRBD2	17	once	CASSLGPRDRGDNEQFF	TGTGCCAGCAGTTTAGGCCCCCGGGACCGGGGGGACAATGAGCAGTTCTTC
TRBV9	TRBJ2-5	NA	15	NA	CASSTGDFTTETQYF	TGTGCCAGCTCGACAGGCGACTTCACCACCGAGACCCAGTACTTC
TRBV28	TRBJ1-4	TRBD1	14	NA	CASSRGQGGQKLFF	TGTGCCAGCAGCCGAGGACAGGGGGGACAAAAACTGTTTTTT
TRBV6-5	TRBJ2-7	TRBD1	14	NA	CASSPGQGSYEQYF	TGTGCCAGCAGTCCCGGACAGGGGTCCTACGAGCAGTACTTC
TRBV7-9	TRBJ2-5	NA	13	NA	CASSFGRGETQYF	TGTGCCAGCAGCTTCGGCAGAGGGGAGACCCAGTACTTC